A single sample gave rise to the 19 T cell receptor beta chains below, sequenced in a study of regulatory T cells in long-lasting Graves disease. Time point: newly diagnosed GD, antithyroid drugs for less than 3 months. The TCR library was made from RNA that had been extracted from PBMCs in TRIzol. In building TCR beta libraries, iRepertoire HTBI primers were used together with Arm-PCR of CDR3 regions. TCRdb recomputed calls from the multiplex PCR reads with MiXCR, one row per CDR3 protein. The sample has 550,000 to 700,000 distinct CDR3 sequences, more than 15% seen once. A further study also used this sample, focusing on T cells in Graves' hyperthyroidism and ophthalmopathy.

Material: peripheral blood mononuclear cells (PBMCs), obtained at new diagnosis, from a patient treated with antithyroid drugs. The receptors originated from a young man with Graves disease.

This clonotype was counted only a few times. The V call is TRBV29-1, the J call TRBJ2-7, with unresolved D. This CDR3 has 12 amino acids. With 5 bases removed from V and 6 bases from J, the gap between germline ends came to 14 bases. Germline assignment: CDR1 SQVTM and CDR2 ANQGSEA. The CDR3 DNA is TGCAGCGTTCGTGGCAGCCGAGGCGAGCAGTACTTC. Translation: CSVRGSRGEQYF.

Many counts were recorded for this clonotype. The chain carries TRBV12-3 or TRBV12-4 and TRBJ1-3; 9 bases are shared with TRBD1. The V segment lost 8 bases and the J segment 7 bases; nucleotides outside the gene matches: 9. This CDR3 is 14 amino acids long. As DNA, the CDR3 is TGTGCCAGCGTTTCGGGACAGGGATTGAACACCATATATTTT. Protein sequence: CASVSGQGLNTIYF.

Here the CDR3 reads CASSYAPGQGYGYTF. CDR3 coding DNA: TGTGCCAGCAGCTATGCCCCGGGACAGGGGTATGGCTACACCTTC. This sequence joins TRBV7-2 and TRBJ1-2; 10 bases are a match to TRBD1. Germline V gene sequence: CDR1 SGHTA, CDR2 FQGNSA. The CDR3 is made up of 15 amino acids. Trimming cost V 4 bases and J 5 bases; bases outside gene matches: 7.

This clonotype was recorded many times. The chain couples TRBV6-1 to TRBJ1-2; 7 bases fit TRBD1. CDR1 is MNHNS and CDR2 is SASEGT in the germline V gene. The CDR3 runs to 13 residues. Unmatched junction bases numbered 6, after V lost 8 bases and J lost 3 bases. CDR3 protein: CASVRQGYYGYTF. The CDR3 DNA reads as TGTGCCAGCGTACGACAGGGATACTATGGCTACACCTTC.

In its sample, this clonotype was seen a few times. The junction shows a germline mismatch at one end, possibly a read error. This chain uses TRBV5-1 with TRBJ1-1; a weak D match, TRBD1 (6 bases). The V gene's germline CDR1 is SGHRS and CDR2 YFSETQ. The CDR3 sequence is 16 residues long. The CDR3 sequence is CASSLGDTLLNTEAFF. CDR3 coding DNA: TGTGCCAGCAGCTTGGGGGACACCCTCCTGAACACTGAAGCTTTCTTT.

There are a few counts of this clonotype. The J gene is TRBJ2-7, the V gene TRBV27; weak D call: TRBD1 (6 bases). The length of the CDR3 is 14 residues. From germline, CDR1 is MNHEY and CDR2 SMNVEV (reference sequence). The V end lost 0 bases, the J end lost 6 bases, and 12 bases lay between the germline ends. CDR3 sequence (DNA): TGTGCCAGCAGTTTATCGGCAGGGGCGGGCGAGCAGTACTTC. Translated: CASSLSAGAGEQYF.

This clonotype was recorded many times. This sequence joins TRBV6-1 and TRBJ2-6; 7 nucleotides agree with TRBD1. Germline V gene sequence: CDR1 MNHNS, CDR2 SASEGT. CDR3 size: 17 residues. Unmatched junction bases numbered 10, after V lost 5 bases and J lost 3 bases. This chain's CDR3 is CASSTLKQGRGANVLTF. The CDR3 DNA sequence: TGTGCCAGCAGTACCCTGAAACAGGGGCGTGGGGCCAACGTCCTGACTTTC.

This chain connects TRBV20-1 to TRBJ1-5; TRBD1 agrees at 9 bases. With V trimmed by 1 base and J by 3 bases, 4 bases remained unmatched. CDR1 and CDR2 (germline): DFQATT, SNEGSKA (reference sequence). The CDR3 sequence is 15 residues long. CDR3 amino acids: CSARVGTGNNQPQHF. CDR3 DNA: TGCAGTGCTAGAGTCGGGACAGGGAACAATCAGCCCCAGCATTTT.

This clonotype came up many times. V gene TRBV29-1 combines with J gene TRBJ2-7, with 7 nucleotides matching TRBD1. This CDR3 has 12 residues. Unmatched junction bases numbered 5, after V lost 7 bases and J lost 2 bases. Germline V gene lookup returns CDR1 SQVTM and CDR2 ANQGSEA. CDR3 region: CSAGQVAYEQYF. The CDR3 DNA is TGCAGCGCAGGACAGGTTGCCTACGAGCAGTACTTC.

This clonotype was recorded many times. CDR3 residues: CASSPPSGVKNIQYF. DNA for the CDR3: TGTGCCAGCAGTCCCCCCTCGGGGGTTAAGAACATTCAGTACTTC. The V and J genes are TRBV12-3 or TRBV12-4 and TRBJ2-4; perhaps TRBD2 as D (6 bases). This CDR3 is built from 15 residues. The germline V and J ends were trimmed by 5 bases and 7 bases, with 18 bases remaining between them.

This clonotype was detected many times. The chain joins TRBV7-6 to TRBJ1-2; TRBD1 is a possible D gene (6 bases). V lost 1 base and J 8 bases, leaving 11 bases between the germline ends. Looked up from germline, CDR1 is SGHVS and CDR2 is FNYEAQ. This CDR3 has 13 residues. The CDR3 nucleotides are TGTGCCAGCAGCTTAGAACAGGGCTGGGGCTACACCTTC. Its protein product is CASSLEQGWGYTF.

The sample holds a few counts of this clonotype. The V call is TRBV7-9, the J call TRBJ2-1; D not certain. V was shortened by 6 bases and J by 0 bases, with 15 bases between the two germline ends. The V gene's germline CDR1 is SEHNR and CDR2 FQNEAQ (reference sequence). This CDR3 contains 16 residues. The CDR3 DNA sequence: TGTGCCAGCAGTAGAACAGTGAGAAGCTCCTACAATGAGCAGTTCTTC. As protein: CASSRTVRSSYNEQFF.

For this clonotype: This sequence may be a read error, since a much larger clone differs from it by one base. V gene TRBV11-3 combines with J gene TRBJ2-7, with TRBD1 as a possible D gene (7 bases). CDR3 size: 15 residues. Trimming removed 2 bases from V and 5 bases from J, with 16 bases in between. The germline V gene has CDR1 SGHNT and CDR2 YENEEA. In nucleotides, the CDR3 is TGTGCCAGCAGCTTAACAAGGCAGGGGGGAAACGAGCAGTACTTC. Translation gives CASSLTRQGGNEQYF.

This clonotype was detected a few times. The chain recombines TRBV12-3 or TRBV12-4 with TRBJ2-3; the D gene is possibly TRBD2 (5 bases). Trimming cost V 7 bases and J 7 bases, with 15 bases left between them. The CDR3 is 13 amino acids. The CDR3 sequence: CASNPSSKHTQYF. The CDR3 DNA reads TGTGCCAGCAACCCATCTAGCAAACATACGCAGTATTTT.

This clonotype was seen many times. The CDR3 region is CASSSGLHNEQFF. The DNA of the CDR3 is TGTGCCAGCAGCTCGGGACTTCACAATGAGCAGTTCTTC. The rearrangement joins TRBV27 to TRBJ2-1; D is perhaps TRBD2 (6 bases). In germline, CDR1 is MNHEY, CDR2 SMNVEV (reference sequence). The CDR3 is 13 amino acids. Trimming removed 6 bases from V and 5 bases from J, with 11 bases in between.

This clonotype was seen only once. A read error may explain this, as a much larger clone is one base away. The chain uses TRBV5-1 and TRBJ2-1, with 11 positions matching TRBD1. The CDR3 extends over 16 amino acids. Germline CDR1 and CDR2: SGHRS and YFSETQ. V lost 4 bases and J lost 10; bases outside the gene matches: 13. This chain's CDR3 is CASSPDRGRLSYEQFF. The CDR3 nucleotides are TGCGCCAGCAGCCCGGACAGGGGGCGCCTATCCTACGAGCAGTTCTTC.

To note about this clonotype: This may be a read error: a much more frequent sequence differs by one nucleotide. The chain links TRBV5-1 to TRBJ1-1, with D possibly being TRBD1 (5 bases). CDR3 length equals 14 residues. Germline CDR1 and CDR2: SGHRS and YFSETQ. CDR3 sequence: CASSPGPTNTEAFF. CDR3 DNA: TGTGCCAGCAGCCCGGGACCGACGAACACTGAAGCTTTCTTT. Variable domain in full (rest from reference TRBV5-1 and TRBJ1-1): KAGVTQTPRYLIKTRGQQVTLSCSPISGHRSVSWYQQTPGQGLQFLFEYFSETQRNKGNFPGRFSGRQFSNSRSEMNVSTLELGDSALYLCASSPGPTNTEAFFGQGTRLTVV.

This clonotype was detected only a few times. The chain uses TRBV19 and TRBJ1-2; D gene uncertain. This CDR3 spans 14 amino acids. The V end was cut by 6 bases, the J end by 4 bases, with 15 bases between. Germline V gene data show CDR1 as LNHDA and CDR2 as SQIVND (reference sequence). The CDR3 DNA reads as TGTGCCAGTAGCGGACCCGGGAGGACCTATGGCTACACCTTC. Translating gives CASSGPGRTYGYTF.

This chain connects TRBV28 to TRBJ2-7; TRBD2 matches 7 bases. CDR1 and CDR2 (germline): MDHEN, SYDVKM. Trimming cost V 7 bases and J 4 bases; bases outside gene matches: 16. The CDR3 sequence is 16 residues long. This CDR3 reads CASTPANDGGSYEQYF. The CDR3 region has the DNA TGTGCCAGCACCCCCGCTAACGATGGCGGGAGTTACGAGCAGTACTTC.